This TCR beta chain appears in the sequencing data of a study of blood T cell repertoires in COVID-19. Sequenced by immunoSEQ multiplex PCR; TCRdb stores in-frame clones only, minus some. The sample records over 400,000 clones, around nine tenths being singletons. Germline V gene sequence: CDR1 LNHDA, CDR2 SQIVND (reference sequence). The CDR3 has 14 residues. The germline V and J ends were trimmed by 7 bases and 1 base, with 11 bases remaining between them. The receptor was derived from a woman in her sixties who had recovered from COVID-19. The chain couples TRBV19 to TRBJ1-3; D is unresolved. The specimen sequenced was PBMCs or T cells enriched from blood (not recorded which). The CDR3 bases are TGTGCCAGTACCCTGGGAGTTTCTGGAAACACCATATATTTT. This gives the protein CASTLGVSGNTIYF.